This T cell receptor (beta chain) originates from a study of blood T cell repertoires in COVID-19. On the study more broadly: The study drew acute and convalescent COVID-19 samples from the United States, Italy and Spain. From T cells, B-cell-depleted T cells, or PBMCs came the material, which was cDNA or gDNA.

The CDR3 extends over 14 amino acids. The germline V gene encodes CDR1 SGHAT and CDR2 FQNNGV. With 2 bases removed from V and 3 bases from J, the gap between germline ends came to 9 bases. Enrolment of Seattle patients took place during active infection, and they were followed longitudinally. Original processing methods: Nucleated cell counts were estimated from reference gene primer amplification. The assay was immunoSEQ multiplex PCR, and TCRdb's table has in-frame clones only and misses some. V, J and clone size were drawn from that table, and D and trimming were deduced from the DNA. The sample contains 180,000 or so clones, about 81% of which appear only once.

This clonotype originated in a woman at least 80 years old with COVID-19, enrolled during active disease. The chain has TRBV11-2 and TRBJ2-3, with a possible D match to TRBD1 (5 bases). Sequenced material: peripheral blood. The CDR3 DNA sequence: TGTGCCAGCAGCTTATGGGGCCAGACAGATACGCAGTATTTT. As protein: CASSLWGQTDTQYF.